Sequencing of this TCR beta chain was carried out in a study of cytomegalovirus exposure and HLA in healthy donors. Worth noting for this clone: Its antigen remains unknown.

13 Jbeta primers and 60 Vbeta primers were used for the PCR. Per the study methods: Later analysis identified tens of millions of unique TCR beta chains, about 12 million shared. Profiled with immunoSEQ multiplex PCR; TCRdb holds only in-frame clones, not every one. V and J calls and clone size are those listed in that table; D and trimming were worked out from the DNA. The data show about 120,000 clones, around 83% seen once. V gave up 0 bases and J gave up 2 bases, with 23 bases separating them. Germline CDR1 SGHRS, CDR2 YFSETQ. This CDR3 has 19 residues. Study-level points and caveats: Most CMV-associated TCR beta chains appeared HLA-restricted in a later analysis.

This sequence joins TRBV5-1 and TRBJ1-2; D unclear. Sequencing was carried out using PBMCs. The source is a human donor in good health. DNA for the CDR3: TGCGCCAGCAGCTTGGACTTGGGAGGCGGGTTACTAAGGAACTATGGCTACACCTTC. Protein: CASSLDLGGGLLRNYGYTF.